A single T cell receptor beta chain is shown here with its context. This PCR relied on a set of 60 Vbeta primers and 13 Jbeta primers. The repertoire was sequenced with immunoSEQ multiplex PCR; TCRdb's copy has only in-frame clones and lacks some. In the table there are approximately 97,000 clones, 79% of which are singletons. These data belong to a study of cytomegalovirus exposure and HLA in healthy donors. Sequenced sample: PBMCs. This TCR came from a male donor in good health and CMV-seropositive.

This CDR3 reads CASSMGQGAGGYTF. CDR3 DNA sequence: TGTGCCAGTAGTATGGGACAGGGGGCGGGGGGCTACACCTTC. V and J are TRBV19 and TRBJ1-2, with 12 positions matching TRBD1. CDR3 length equals 14 residues. Germline CDR1 and CDR2: LNHDA and SQIVND (reference sequence). Unmatched junction bases numbered 4, after V lost 3 bases and J lost 8 bases.